This passage covers 5 T cell receptor beta chains from one sample sequenced in a study of T cell repertoires in cytomegalovirus infection. TCRdb recomputed calls from the reads with MiXCR, one row per CDR3 protein. Among 250,000 or so distinct CDR3 sequences listed, 15% to 20% were seen once. Sequences were obtained from CD8+ T cells from PBMCs. The origin of the receptors is a human donor in good health (CMV status not recorded). Some clones in this sample may be carry-over from other donors' samples.

V gene TRBV7-6 combines with J gene TRBJ1-5; D is perhaps TRBD1 (6 bases). Per the germline V gene, CDR1 is SGHVS and CDR2 is FNYEAQ. The length of the CDR3 is 16 residues. The V and J ends lost 0 bases and 6 bases respectively, with 15 bases between them. The DNA for the CDR3 is TGTGCCAGCAGCTTAGCGGGCAGGGGTACGGGTCAGCCCCAGCATTTT. Translated: CASSLAGRGTGQPQHF.

This clonotype was detected ten times or more. The rearrangement uses TRBV7-3 and TRBJ2-6; D is perhaps TRBD1 (5 bases). V gave up 1 base and J gave up 0 bases, with 19 bases separating them. CDR1 SGHTA and CDR2 FQGTGA come from the germline V gene. There are 20 residues in the CDR3. The CDR3 nucleotides are TGTGCCAGCAGCTTAAGACCCCAGGGATTCGTCCTCTCTGGGGCCAACGTCCTGACTTTC. Protein sequence: CASSLRPQGFVLSGANVLTF. The whole variable domain, filled in from reference TRBV7-3 and TRBJ2-6, reads GAGVSQTPSNKVTEKGKYVELRCDPISGHTALYWYRQSLGQGPEFLIYFQGTGAADDSGLPNDRFFAVRPEGSVSTLKIQRTERGDSAVYLCASSLRPQGFVLSGANVLTFGAGSRLTVL.

The V gene is TRBV20-1, the J gene TRBJ2-3; possibly TRBD1 or TRBD2 for D (5 bases each). CDR1 is DFQATT and CDR2 is SNEGSKA in the germline V gene (reference sequence). Trimming pared 0 bases from V and 2 bases from J, leaving 12 bases between. This CDR3 region has 15 residues. Here the CDR3 reads CSARDRDGDTDTQYF. For the CDR3, the DNA is TGCAGTGCTAGAGATAGGGACGGAGACACAGATACGCAGTATTTT.

This clonotype was detected only a few times. CDR3 amino acids: CASSLGLAGGPGTGELFF. The CDR3 nucleotides are TGTGCCAGCAGCTTAGGGCTAGCGGGGGGGCCAGGCACCGGGGAGCTGTTTTTT. J is TRBJ2-2 and V is TRBV7-8, with 12 positions matching TRBD2. Losses at the gene ends were 1 base for V and 4 bases for J; bases not matched to a gene: 7. The CDR3 has 18 amino acids. The V gene's germline CDR1 is SGHVS and CDR2 FQNEAQ.

The V gene is TRBV5-5, the J gene TRBJ2-5; D is perhaps TRBD1 (6 bases). The CDR3 spans 16 residues. CDR1 is SGHKS and CDR2 is YYEKEE in the germline V gene (reference sequence). Deletions cut 0 bases from V and 1 base from J, with 13 bases between. CDR3 coding DNA: TGTGCCAGCAGCTTGGTTAGACAGGAAGCCCAAGAGACCCAGTACTTC. Protein product: CASSLVRQEAQETQYF.